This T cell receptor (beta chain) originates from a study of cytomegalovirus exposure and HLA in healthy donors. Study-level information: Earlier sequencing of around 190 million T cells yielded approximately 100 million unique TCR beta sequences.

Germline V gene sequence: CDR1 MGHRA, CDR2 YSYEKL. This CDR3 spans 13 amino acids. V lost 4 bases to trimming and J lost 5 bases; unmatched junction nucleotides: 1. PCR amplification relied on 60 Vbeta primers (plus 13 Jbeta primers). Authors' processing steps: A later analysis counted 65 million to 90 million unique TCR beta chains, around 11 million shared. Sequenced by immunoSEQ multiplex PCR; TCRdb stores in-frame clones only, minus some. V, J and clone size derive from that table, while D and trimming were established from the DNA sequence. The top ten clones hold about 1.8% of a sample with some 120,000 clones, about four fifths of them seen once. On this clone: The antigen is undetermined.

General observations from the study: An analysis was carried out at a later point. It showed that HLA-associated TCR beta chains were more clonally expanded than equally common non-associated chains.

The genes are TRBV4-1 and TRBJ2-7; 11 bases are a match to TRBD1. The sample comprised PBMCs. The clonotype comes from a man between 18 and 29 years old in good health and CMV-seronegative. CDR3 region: CASSRGQGDEQYF. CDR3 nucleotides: TGCGCCAGCAGCCGGGGACAGGGGGACGAGCAGTACTTC.